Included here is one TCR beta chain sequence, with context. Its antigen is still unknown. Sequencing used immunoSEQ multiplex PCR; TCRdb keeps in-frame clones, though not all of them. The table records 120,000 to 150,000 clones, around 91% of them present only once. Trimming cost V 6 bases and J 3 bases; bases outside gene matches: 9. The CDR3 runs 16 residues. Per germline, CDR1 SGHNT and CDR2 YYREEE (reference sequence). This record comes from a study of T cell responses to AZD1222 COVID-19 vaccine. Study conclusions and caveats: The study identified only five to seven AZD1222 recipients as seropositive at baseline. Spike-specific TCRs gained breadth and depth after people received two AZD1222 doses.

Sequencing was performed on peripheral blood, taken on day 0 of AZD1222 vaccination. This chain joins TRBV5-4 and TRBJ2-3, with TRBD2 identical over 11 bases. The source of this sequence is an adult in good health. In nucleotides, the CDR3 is TGTGCCAGCACCATTAGCGGGAGGGCCCGGACAGATACGCAGTATTTT. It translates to CASTISGRARTDTQYF.